Following are 32 T cell receptor beta chains from one sample sequenced in a study of a mutant IDH1 vaccine in newly diagnosed glioma. Time point denoted: week 5, during vaccination. In the vaccine, a single dose held 300 ug of the mutant IDH1 20-mer peptide, along with topical imiquimod. The antigens of these receptors remain unknown. Method: immunoSEQ multiplex PCR; TCRdb's copy keeps in-frame clones and lacks some. This sample has 25,000 to 35,000 clones, with around 89% found just once. This specimen consisted of PBMCs, obtained from a glioma patient whose treatment included an IDH1 peptide vaccine. The receptors come from a man younger than 35 with glioma.

This clone was detected only once. The rearrangement joins TRBV4-1 to TRBJ1-1; 10 nucleotides match TRBD1. Germline V gene sequence: CDR1 MGHRA, CDR2 YSYEKL. V shed 1 base, J shed 1 base, and the junction held 0 bases outside the gene matches. The CDR3 spans 15 residues. CDR3 region: CASSQGDRGNTEAFF. The CDR3 bases are TGCGCCAGCAGCCAAGGGGACAGGGGGAACACTGAAGCTTTCTTT.

Points on this clone: This same CDR3 is encoded by further DNA sequences in the sample. The V and J genes are TRBV5-1 and TRBJ1-4; weak D call: TRBD1 (5 bases). This CDR3 spans 14 amino acids. Trimming left V 2 bases short and J 8 bases short, with 13 bases between. CDR1 and CDR2 from the germline V gene are SGHRS and YFSETQ. CDR3 amino acids: CASSFGQGAEKLFF. For the CDR3, the DNA is TGCGCCAGCAGCTTCGGCCAAGGGGCGGAAAAACTGTTTTTT.

The chain links TRBV30 to TRBJ1-2; tentatively, D is TRBD1 (6 bases). Germline assignment: CDR1 GTSNPN and CDR2 SVGIG (reference sequence). The CDR3 is made up of 14 amino acids. V lost 3 bases to trimming and J lost 4 bases, with 15 bases between them. CDR3 loop: CAWREGGLGYGYTF. DNA for the CDR3: TGTGCCTGGAGAGAAGGGGGTTTGGGCTATGGCTACACCTTC.

The V gene is TRBV7-2, the J gene TRBJ1-5, with TRBD1 as a possible D gene (6 bases). CDR3 length equals 14 residues. The V gene's germline CDR1 is SGHTA and CDR2 FQGNSA. The ends were cut back, 5 bases at V and 6 bases at J, with 14 bases in the middle. In nucleotides, the CDR3 is TGTGCCAGCAGCACCGGGACACAAGTTCAGCCCCAGCATTTT. Its protein product is CASSTGTQVQPQHF. Full variable domain (rest looked up from reference TRBV7-2 and TRBJ1-5): GAGVSQSPSNKVTEKGKDVELRCDPISGHTALYWYRQSLGQGLEFLIYFQGNSAPDKSGLPSDRFSAERTGGSVSTLTIQRTQQEDSAVYLCASSTGTQVQPQHFGDGTRLSIL.

The count of this clone is one. V and J are TRBV29-1 and TRBJ2-5; D possibly uses TRBD1 or TRBD2 (6 bases each). The CDR3 loop spans 13 amino acids. Germline CDR1 is SQVTM and CDR2 is ANQGSEA. Trimming pared 5 bases from V and 4 bases from J, leaving 14 bases between. The CDR3 sequence: CSVPARGRETQYF. The CDR3 DNA is TGCAGCGTTCCGGCCCGGGGGCGAGAGACCCAGTACTTC. The whole variable domain, remainder taken from reference TRBV29-1 and TRBJ2-5, is SAVISQKPSRDICQRGTSLTIQCQVDSQVTMMFWYRQQPGQSLTLIATANQGSEATYESGFVIDKFPISRPNLTFSTLTVSNMSPEDSSIYLCSVPARGRETQYFGPGTRLLVL.

V gene TRBV15 combines with J gene TRBJ1-5; D unclear. The CDR3 consists of 12 residues. CDR1 and CDR2 (germline): LNHNV, YYDKDF (reference sequence). Trimming removed 8 bases at V and 6 bases at J, with 11 bases between. CDR3 DNA sequence: TGTGCCACCGCGACTGGCAGTCAGCCCCAGCATTTT. Translated: CATATGSQPQHF.

V is TRBV29-1 and J is TRBJ2-5; 11 nucleotides line up with TRBD1. The V gene end was trimmed by 6 bases and the J gene end by 4 bases; junction bases not matched to a gene: 4. CDR1 and CDR2 (germline): SQVTM, ANQGSEA. The length of the CDR3 is 13 residues. This CDR3 reads CSVGGQGGETQYF. The CDR3 DNA follows: TGCAGCGTCGGGGGACAGGGGGGAGAGACCCAGTACTTC.

This chain joins TRBV4-2 and TRBJ2-3; D gene ambiguous. The germline gives CDR1 LGHNA, CDR2 YNFKEQ. Trimming took off 3 bases at V and 2 bases at J, with 9 bases between the two ends. The CDR3 is made up of 14 amino acids. CDR3 DNA: TGTGCCAGCAGCCATGGGCTTTACACAGATACGCAGTATTTT. Encoded protein: CASSHGLYTDTQYF.

The chain employs TRBV9 and TRBJ2-7; TRBD2 matches 9 bases. The V gene's germline CDR1 is SGDLS and CDR2 YYNGEE. The CDR3 is 15 amino acids. Trimming cost V 0 bases and J 5 bases; bases outside gene matches: 6. The CDR3 protein is CASSVGVSGSDEQYF. The DNA for the CDR3 is TGTGCCAGCAGCGTAGGGGTTAGCGGGAGCGACGAGCAGTACTTC. The whole variable domain, remainder taken from reference TRBV9 and TRBJ2-7, is DSGVTQTPKHLITATGQRVTLRCSPRSGDLSVYWYQQSLDQGLQFLIQYYNGEERAKGNILERFSAQQFPDLHSELNLSSLELGDSALYFCASSVGVSGSDEQYFGPGTRLTVT.

V gene TRBV13 combines with J gene TRBJ2-7; 7 bases fit TRBD2. In germline, CDR1 is PRHDT, CDR2 FYEKMQ (reference sequence). Trimming removed 5 bases from V and 9 bases from J; junction bases left unmatched: 7. The CDR3 length is 12 residues. CDR3 bases: TGTGCCAGCAGCCCCACGGGGGAGGGGCAGTACTTC. The encoded protein is CASSPTGEGQYF.

This clone was seen only once. This chain uses TRBV19 with TRBJ1-2, with D unclear. This CDR3 comprises 16 residues. Trimming removed 1 base from V and 0 bases from J, with 12 bases in between. CDR1 and CDR2 (germline): LNHDA, SQIVND (reference sequence). The chain's CDR3 is CASSIGMTKANYGYTF. The DNA for the CDR3 is TGTGCCAGTAGTATAGGGATGACTAAAGCTAACTATGGCTACACCTTC. Using reference TRBV19 and TRBJ1-2 for the parts outside the CDR3, the full variable domain is DGGITQSPKYLFRKEGQNVTLSCEQNLNHDAMYWYRQDPGQGLRLIYYSQIVNDFQKGDIAEGYSVSREKKESFPLTVTSAQKNPTAFYLCASSIGMTKANYGYTFGSGTRLTVV.

This clone has more than one count but fewer than ten. The chain recombines TRBV6-5 with TRBJ1-3; possible D gene TRBD1, 5 bases. CDR3 length: 15 residues. Germline V lookup: CDR1 MNHEY, CDR2 SVGAGI. V shed 3 bases and J shed 0 bases, with 9 bases lying between them. The CDR3 DNA sequence: TGTGCCAGCAGTTATTCAGGGACCTCTGGAAACACCATATATTTT. This translates into CASSYSGTSGNTIYF.

This chain joins TRBV6-5 and TRBJ1-1; TRBD1 might be the D (5 bases). This CDR3 region has 14 residues. In germline, CDR1 is MNHEY, CDR2 SVGAGI. Trimming stripped 0 bases from V and 5 bases from J, with 10 bases between. CDR3 nucleotide sequence: TGTGCCAGCAGTTACTCGATTGGGGGGACTGAAGCTTTCTTT. This gives the protein CASSYSIGGTEAFF.

This sequence joins TRBV28 and TRBJ1-2; TRBD1 aligns across 9 bases. This CDR3 has 14 amino acids. J gave up 6 bases and V 6 bases, and 8 bases lay outside the gene matches. From germline, CDR1 is MDHEN and CDR2 SYDVKM. CDR3 sequence reads: CASSTTGGANGYTF. CDR3 sequence (DNA): TGTGCCAGCAGCACCACAGGGGGCGCAAATGGCTACACCTTC.

The gene calls are TRBV30 and TRBJ1-1; 7 bases line up with TRBD1. The CDR3 is made up of 15 amino acids. With 0 bases clipped from V and 14 bases from J, the junction kept 18 bases outside the gene matches. Germline assignment: CDR1 GTSNPN and CDR2 SVGIG (reference sequence). The CDR3 loop is CAWSVGHGQVDEVFF. CDR3 in DNA: TGTGCCTGGAGTGTTGGCCACGGACAGGTCGACGAAGTATTCTTT.

The chain uses TRBV5-4 and TRBJ2-2, with 8 bases aligning to TRBD1. The trim removed 5 bases at V and 1 base at J, leaving 4 bases unmatched. The germline CDR1 and CDR2 sequences are SGHNT and YYREEE (reference sequence). The CDR3 covers 15 residues. CDR3 nucleotides: TGTGCCAGCAGGCCCGGGACAGGGAACACCGGGGAGCTGTTTTTT. Its translation is CASRPGTGNTGELFF. The full variable domain, completed using reference TRBV5-4 and TRBJ2-2, is ETGVTQSPTHLIKTRGQQVTLRCSSQSGHNTVSWYQQALGQGPQFIFQYYREEENGRGNFPPRFSGLQFPNYSSELNVNALELDDSALYLCASRPGTGNTGELFFGEGSRLTVL.

CDR3 amino acids: CASSLDEAKNYGYTF. CDR3 coding DNA: TGTGCCAGCAGCTTAGATGAGGCGAAGAACTATGGCTACACCTTC. The rearrangement links TRBV7-2 to TRBJ1-2; D is ambiguous. The CDR3 runs 15 residues. Germline lookup yields CDR1 SGHTA and CDR2 FQGNSA. The ends were cut back, 1 base at V and 2 bases at J, with 11 bases in the middle.

The CDR3 DNA is TGCAGTGCTTGGGGGAACACTGAAGCTTTCTTT. As protein: CSAWGNTEAFF. The chain uses TRBV20-1 and TRBJ1-1; D unresolved. Germline CDR1 and CDR2: DFQATT and SNEGSKA (reference sequence). Trimming shortened V by 5 bases and J by 1 base, and 5 bases separated the two germline ends. CDR3 length: 11 amino acids.

The V gene is TRBV30, the J gene TRBJ1-3, with D unresolved. Trimming took 2 bases from V and 3 from J, leaving 8 bases between them. The length of the CDR3 is 13 residues. Germline V gives CDR1 GTSNPN, CDR2 SVGIG (reference sequence). The CDR3 DNA reads TGTGCCTGGAGTACTGGTTTTGGAAACACCATATATTTT. It encodes CAWSTGFGNTIYF.

This clone was seen a few times. The chain's CDR3 is CASSEGTEAFF. In DNA, the CDR3 is TGCGCCAGCAGTGAGGGCACTGAAGCTTTCTTT. The chain uses TRBV10-2 and TRBJ1-1; D is undetermined. The V gene lost 2 bases and the J gene lost 4 bases, with 2 bases spanning the gap. Germline CDR1 and CDR2: WSHSY and SAAADI. This CDR3 comprises 11 residues.

The CDR3 DNA is TGTGCCAGCAGTGAAGATCCCCCTAGCGGAGCCGGGGATGAGCAGTTCTTC. Protein product: CASSEDPPSGAGDEQFF. The rearrangement joins TRBV2 to TRBJ2-1, with 7 positions matching TRBD2. V lost 1 base, J lost 8 bases, and 14 bases stayed unmatched. CDR1 and CDR2 from the germline V gene are SNHLY and FYNNEI. The length of the CDR3 is 17 residues.

The chain couples TRBV10-3 to TRBJ2-7; D is perhaps TRBD1 (6 bases). CDR3 length equals 16 residues. V lost 4 bases and J 2 bases, leaving 18 bases between the germline ends. Germline CDR1 is ENHRY and CDR2 is SYGVKD. CDR3 sequence: CAISGYLQGETYEQYF. In DNA form, the CDR3 reads TGTGCCATCAGTGGCTACCTACAGGGAGAGACCTACGAGCAGTACTTC.

This chain links TRBV14 with TRBJ2-7, with D unresolved. The germline V and J ends were trimmed by 3 bases and 3 bases, with 3 bases remaining between them. CDR1 and CDR2 (germline): SGHDN, FVKESK. The CDR3 has 11 amino acids. CDR3: CASSQLYEQYF. DNA of the CDR3: TGTGCCAGCAGCCAGCTCTACGAGCAGTACTTC. Filled out from reference TRBV14 and TRBJ2-7, the complete variable domain reads EAGVTQFPSHSVIEKGQTVTLRCDPISGHDNLYWYRRVMGKEIKFLLHFVKESKQDESGMPNNRFLAERTGGTYSTLKVQPAELEDSGVYFCASSQLYEQYFGPGTRLTVT.

The chain joins TRBV28 to TRBJ1-1; 7 nucleotides align to TRBD1. Germline CDR1 MDHEN, CDR2 SYDVKM. CDR3 length equals 14 residues. With V trimmed by 4 bases and J by 2 bases, 4 bases remained unmatched. The CDR3 nucleotides read TGTGCCAGCAGTTCTGACAGGGTAAACACTGAAGCTTTCTTT. It codes for CASSSDRVNTEAFF. Variable domain in full (rest from reference TRBV28 and TRBJ1-1): DVKVTQSSRYLVKRTGEKVFLECVQDMDHENMFWYRQDPGLGLRLIYFSYDVKMKEKGDIPEGYSVSREKKERFSLILESASTNQTSMYLCASSSDRVNTEAFFGQGTRLTVV.

This clone has only a few counts. The V call is TRBV19, the J call TRBJ1-1, with a tentative D call TRBD1 (6 bases). The CDR3 runs 13 residues. Germline CDR1 reads LNHDA; CDR2 reads SQIVND (reference sequence). V gave up 10 bases and J gave up 0 bases, with 12 bases separating them. Written as DNA, the CDR3 is TGTGCCACTCGACAGGAGATGAACACTGAAGCTTTCTTT. Residues: CATRQEMNTEAFF.

The rearrangement joins TRBV7-9 to TRBJ2-5, with D possibly TRBD1 on 5 matching bases. V lost 5 bases and J 5 bases, leaving 18 bases between the germline ends. CDR1 and CDR2 (germline): SEHNR, FQNEAQ (reference sequence). The CDR3 length is 15 residues. DNA for the CDR3: TGTGCCAGCAGCAGTAAGGGGTCCGGGTTGGAGACCCAGTACTTC. It codes for CASSSKGSGLETQYF.

The chain links TRBV7-2 to TRBJ2-5; 11 nucleotides line up with TRBD2. Germline trimming cut 1 base from V and 9 bases from J; bases unmatched to any gene: 10. This CDR3 spans 16 amino acids. From germline, CDR1 is SGHTA and CDR2 FQGNSA. The CDR3 DNA sequence: TGTGCCAGCAGCTTAGTTAGCGGGAGGGGCCAGGGGGCCCAGTACTTC. Protein: CASSLVSGRGQGAQYF.

This clone was found once. The V call is TRBV29-1, the J call TRBJ1-2, with D unclear. CDR1 and CDR2 (germline): SQVTM, ANQGSEA. The CDR3 runs to 15 residues. Trimming stripped 5 bases from V and 4 bases from J, with 20 bases between. CDR3 residues: CSVPFAAGPFYGYTF. Written as DNA, the CDR3 is TGCAGCGTTCCGTTTGCCGCAGGCCCCTTCTATGGCTACACCTTC.

This chain joins TRBV9 and TRBJ2-5, with 7 bases identical to TRBD1. V lost 3 bases, J lost 4 bases, and 9 bases stayed unmatched. CDR1 and CDR2 (germline): SGDLS, YYNGEE. This CDR3 is built from 15 residues. This chain's CDR3 is CASSAATGWGETQYF. In nucleotides, the CDR3 is TGTGCCAGCAGCGCGGCGACAGGGTGGGGAGAGACCCAGTACTTC.

The gene calls are TRBV5-4 and TRBJ2-5; 15 nucleotides line up with TRBD2. The CDR3 runs 15 residues. Germline CDR1 is SGHNT and CDR2 is YYREEE (reference sequence). V lost 3 bases to trimming and J lost 5 bases; unmatched junction nucleotides: 2. The CDR3 reads CASSWGTSGRETQYF. Here the CDR3 DNA reads TGTGCCAGCAGCTGGGGGACTAGCGGGAGGGAGACCCAGTACTTC.

The chain links TRBV2 to TRBJ1-1; D might be TRBD1 (5 bases). CDR3 length equals 15 residues. V lost 6 bases, J lost 2 bases, and 16 bases lay in between. Germline values: CDR1 SNHLY, CDR2 FYNNEI. CDR3: CASRGGDGSNTEAFF. CDR3 DNA: TGTGCCAGCAGGGGAGGGGACGGAAGTAACACTGAAGCTTTCTTT.

The chain's CDR3 is CSARSVRSLHF. CDR3 in DNA: TGCAGTGCTAGATCAGTCAGATCCCTCCACTTT. V and J are TRBV20-1 and TRBJ1-6; D gene ambiguous. Germline V gene sequence: CDR1 DFQATT, CDR2 SNEGSKA (reference sequence). Deletions cut 2 bases from V and 14 bases from J, with 10 bases between. This CDR3 is built from 11 residues.